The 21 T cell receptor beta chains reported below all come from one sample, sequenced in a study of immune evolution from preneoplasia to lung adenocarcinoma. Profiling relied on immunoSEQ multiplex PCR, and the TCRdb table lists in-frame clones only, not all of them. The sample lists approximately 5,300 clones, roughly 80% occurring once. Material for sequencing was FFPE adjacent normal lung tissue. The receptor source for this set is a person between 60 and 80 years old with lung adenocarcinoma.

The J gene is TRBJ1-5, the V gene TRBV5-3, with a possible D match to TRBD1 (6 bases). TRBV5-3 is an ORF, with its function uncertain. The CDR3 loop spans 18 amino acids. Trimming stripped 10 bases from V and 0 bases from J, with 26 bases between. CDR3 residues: CASPYPGGPAYSNQPQHF. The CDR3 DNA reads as TGTGCCTCCCCATACCCGGGGGGGCCCGCTTATAGCAATCAGCCCCAGCATTTT.

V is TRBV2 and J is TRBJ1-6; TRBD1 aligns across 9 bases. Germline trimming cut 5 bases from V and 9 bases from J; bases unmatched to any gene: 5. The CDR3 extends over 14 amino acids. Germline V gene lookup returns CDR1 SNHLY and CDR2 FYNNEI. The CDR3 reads CASSYRGPGSPLHF. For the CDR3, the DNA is TGTGCCAGCAGTTACAGGGGGCCAGGTTCACCCCTCCACTTT.

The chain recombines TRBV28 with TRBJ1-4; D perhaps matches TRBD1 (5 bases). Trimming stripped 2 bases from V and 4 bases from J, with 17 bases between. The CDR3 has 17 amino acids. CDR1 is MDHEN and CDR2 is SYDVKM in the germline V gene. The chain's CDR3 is CASSLPGHPQSNEKLFF. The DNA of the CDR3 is TGTGCCAGCAGTTTACCCGGACACCCCCAGAGTAATGAAAAACTGTTTTTT.

The CDR3 here is CASSRGLAAYEQYF. The CDR3 DNA follows: TGTGCCAGCAGCCGGGGACTAGCGGCCTACGAGCAGTACTTC. The chain carries TRBV6-6 and TRBJ2-7; 11 bases match TRBD2. Trimming removed 6 bases from V and 2 bases from J; junction bases left unmatched: 3. CDR3 length: 14 amino acids. The germline V gene encodes CDR1 MNHNY and CDR2 SVGAGI (reference sequence).

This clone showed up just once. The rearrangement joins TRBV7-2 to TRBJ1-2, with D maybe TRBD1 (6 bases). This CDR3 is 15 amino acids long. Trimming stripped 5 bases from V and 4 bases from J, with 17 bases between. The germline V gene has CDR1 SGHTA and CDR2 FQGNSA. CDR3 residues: CASSPKAGAGYGYTF. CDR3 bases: TGTGCCAGCAGCCCAAAGGCAGGGGCGGGCTATGGCTACACCTTC.

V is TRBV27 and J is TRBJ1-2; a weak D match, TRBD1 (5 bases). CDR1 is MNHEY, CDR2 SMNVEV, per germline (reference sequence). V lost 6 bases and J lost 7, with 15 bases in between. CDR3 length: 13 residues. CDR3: CASSTRGGFGYTF. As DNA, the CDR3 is TGTGCCAGCAGCACCCGGGGGGGGTTTGGCTACACCTTC.

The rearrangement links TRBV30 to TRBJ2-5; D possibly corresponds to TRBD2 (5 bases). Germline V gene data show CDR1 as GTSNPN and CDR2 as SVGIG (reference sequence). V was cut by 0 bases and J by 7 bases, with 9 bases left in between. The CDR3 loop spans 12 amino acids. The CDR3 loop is CAWSVGSGTQYF. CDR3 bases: TGTGCCTGGAGTGTGGGGAGCGGGACCCAGTACTTC.

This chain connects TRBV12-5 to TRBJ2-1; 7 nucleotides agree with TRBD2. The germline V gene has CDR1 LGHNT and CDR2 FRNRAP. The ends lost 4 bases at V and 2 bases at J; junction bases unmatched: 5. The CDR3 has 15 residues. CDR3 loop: CASGSSGGPYNEQFF. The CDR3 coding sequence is TGTGCTAGTGGTTCCTCGGGAGGCCCCTACAATGAGCAGTTCTTC.

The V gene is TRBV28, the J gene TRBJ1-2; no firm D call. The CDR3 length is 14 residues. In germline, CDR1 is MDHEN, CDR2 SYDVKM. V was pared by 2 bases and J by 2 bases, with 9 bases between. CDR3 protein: CASSLKTGNYGYTF. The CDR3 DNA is TGTGCCAGCAGTTTAAAAACGGGAAACTATGGCTACACCTTC.

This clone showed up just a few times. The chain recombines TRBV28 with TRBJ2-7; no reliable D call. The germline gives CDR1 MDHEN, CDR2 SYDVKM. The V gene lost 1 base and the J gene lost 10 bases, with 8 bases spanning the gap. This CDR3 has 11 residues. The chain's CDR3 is CASSLSRYQYF. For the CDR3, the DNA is TGTGCCAGCAGTTTATCTCGTTACCAGTACTTC.

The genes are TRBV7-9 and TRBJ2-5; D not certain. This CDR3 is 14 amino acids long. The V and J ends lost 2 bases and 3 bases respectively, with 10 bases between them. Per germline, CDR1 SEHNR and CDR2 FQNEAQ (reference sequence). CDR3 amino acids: CASSLQEQKETQYF. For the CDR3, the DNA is TGTGCCAGCAGCTTACAAGAACAGAAAGAGACCCAGTACTTC.

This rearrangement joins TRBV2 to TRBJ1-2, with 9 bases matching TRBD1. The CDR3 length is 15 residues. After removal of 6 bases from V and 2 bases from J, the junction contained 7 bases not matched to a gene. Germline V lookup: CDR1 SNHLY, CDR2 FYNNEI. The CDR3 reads CASRADRGINYGYTF. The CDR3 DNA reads TGTGCCAGCAGAGCTGACAGGGGGATAAACTATGGCTACACCTTC.

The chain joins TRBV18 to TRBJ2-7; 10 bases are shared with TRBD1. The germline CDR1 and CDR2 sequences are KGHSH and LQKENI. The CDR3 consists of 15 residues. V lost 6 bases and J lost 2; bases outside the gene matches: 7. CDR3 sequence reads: CASSVGQGTPYEQYF. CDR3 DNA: TGTGCCAGCTCCGTGGGACAGGGGACCCCCTACGAGCAGTACTTC.

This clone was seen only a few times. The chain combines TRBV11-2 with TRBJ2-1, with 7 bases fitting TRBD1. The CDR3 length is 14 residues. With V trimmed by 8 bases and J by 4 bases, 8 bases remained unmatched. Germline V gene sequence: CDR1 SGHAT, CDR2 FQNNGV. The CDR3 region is CASRPRDSYNEQFF. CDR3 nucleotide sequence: TGTGCCAGCCGACCCCGGGACAGTTACAATGAGCAGTTCTTC.

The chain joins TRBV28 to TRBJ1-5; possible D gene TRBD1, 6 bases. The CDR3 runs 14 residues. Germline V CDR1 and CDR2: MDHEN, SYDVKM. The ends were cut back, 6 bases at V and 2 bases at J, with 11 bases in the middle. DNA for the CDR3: TGTGCCAGCAGACCCCCAGGGGGCAATCAGCCCCAGCATTTT. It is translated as CASRPPGGNQPQHF.

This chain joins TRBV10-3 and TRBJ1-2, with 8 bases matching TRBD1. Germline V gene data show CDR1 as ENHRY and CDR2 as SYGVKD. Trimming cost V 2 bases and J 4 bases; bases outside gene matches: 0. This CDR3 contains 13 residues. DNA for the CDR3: TGTGCCATCAGTGAGGGACAGGGCTATGGCTACACCTTC. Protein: CAISEGQGYGYTF.

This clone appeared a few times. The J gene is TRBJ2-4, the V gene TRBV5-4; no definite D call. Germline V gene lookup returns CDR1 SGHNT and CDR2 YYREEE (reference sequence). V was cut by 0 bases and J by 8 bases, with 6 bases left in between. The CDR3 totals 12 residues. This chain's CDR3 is CASSLAQDIQYF. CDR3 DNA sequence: TGTGCCAGCAGCTTGGCCCAGGACATTCAGTACTTC.

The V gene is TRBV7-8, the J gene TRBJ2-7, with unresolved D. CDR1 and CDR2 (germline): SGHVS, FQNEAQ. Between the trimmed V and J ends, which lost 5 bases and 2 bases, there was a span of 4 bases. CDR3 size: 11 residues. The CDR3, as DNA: TGTGCCAGCAGCCTAACCTACGAGCAGTACTTC. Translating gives CASSLTYEQYF.

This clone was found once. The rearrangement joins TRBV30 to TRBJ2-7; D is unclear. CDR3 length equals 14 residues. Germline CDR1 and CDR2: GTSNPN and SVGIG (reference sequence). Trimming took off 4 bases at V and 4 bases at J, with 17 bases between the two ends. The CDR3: CAWTATGQDYEQYF. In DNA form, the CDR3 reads TGTGCCTGGACCGCAACGGGTCAAGATTACGAGCAGTACTTC.

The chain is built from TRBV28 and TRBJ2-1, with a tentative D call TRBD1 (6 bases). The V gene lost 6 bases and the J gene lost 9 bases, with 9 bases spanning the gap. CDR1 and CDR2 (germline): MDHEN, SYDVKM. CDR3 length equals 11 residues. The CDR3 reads CASSRRGEQFF. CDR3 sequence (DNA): TGTGCCAGCAGCCGCAGGGGTGAGCAGTTCTTC.

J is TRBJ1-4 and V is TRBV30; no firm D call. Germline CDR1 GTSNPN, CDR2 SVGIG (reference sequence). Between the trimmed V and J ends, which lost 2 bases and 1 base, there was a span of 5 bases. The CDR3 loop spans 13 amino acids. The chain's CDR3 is CAWSSETNEKLFF. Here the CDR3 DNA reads TGTGCCTGGAGTTCGGAAACTAATGAAAAACTGTTTTTT.